The 15 T cell receptor beta chains given below trace back to one sample, sequenced in a study of technical replicates of blood from a handful of donors. The assay was immunoSEQ multiplex PCR, and TCRdb's table has in-frame clones only and misses some. The table records over 60,000 clones, roughly 89% of them present only once. The sequenced sample consisted of PBMCs. The source is a human donor in good health. Some clones in this sample may be carry-over from other donors' samples.

This clone was counted a few times. The chain links TRBV10-3 to TRBJ1-5; 7 bases are shared with TRBD1. Germline assignment: CDR1 ENHRY and CDR2 SYGVKD. V lost 1 base and J lost 4; bases outside the gene matches: 4. This CDR3 spans 15 amino acids. This CDR3 reads CAISEFSGGNQPQHF. The CDR3 bases are TGTGCCATCAGTGAGTTCTCAGGGGGGAATCAGCCCCAGCATTTT.

The chain couples TRBV5-1 to TRBJ2-1; 8 nucleotides match TRBD2. Trimming cost V 4 bases and J 8 bases; bases outside gene matches: 14. Germline V gives CDR1 SGHRS, CDR2 YFSETQ. This CDR3 spans 16 amino acids. This CDR3 reads CASSPSGGWGKDEQFF. As DNA, the CDR3 is TGCGCCAGCAGCCCGAGCGGGGGATGGGGAAAGGATGAGCAGTTCTTC.

This chain connects TRBV15 to TRBJ1-3, with D unclear. Germline loops: CDR1 LNHNV, CDR2 YYDKDF (reference sequence). V lost 0 bases, J lost 1 base, and 7 bases lay in between. The CDR3 runs 15 residues. The CDR3 DNA reads TGTGCCACCAGCAGAGACCCGGGTTCTGGAAACACCATATATTTT. This translates into CATSRDPGSGNTIYF.

V is TRBV4-1 and J is TRBJ2-7; D is uncertain. Trimming left V 0 bases short and J 2 bases short, with 14 bases between. CDR1 and CDR2 from the germline V gene are MGHRA and YSYEKL. The CDR3 is 16 residues long. Written as DNA, the CDR3 is TGCGCCAGCAGCCAAGAGGGTCTGACTGATACCTACGAGCAGTACTTC. Protein product: CASSQEGLTDTYEQYF.

The genes are TRBV29-1 and TRBJ2-4; D gene uncertain. V gave up 6 bases and J gave up 5 bases, with 17 bases separating them. Germline CDR1 is SQVTM and CDR2 is ANQGSEA. This CDR3 is built from 14 residues. The CDR3: CSVELTTSENIQYF. The CDR3 DNA reads as TGCAGCGTCGAGCTTACTACCTCGGAAAACATTCAGTACTTC.

This clone was detected only once. The CDR3 loop reads CASSQDLKTYGYTF. Written as DNA, the CDR3 is TGTGCCAGCAGCCAAGATCTTAAAACTTATGGCTACACCTTC. The genes are TRBV14 and TRBJ1-2; D uncertain. Deletions cut 0 bases from V and 5 bases from J, with 10 bases between. The CDR3 covers 14 residues. CDR1 and CDR2 from the germline V gene are SGHDN and FVKESK.

This clone was seen just once. The rearrangement joins TRBV7-2 to TRBJ2-5; 10 nucleotides align to TRBD1. Unmatched junction bases numbered 7, after V lost 4 bases and J lost 5 bases. This CDR3 contains 15 residues. From germline, CDR1 is SGHTA and CDR2 FQGNSA. The CDR3: CASSSGQGRGETQYF. The CDR3 coding sequence is TGTGCCAGCAGCTCGGGACAGGGGCGAGGGGAGACCCAGTACTTC.

V usage is TRBV7-9 and J usage is TRBJ1-1; TRBD1 agrees at 7 bases. V shed 8 bases and J 4 bases; nucleotides not matched to a gene: 10. Germline V gives CDR1 SEHNR, CDR2 FQNEAQ (reference sequence). The CDR3 consists of 14 residues. The CDR3 nucleotides read TGTGCCAGCGGTATAAAGGGGGCCGGCACTGAAGCTTTCTTT. Translating it yields CASGIKGAGTEAFF.

Within the sample, this clone is medium-sized. This rearrangement joins TRBV7-3 to TRBJ1-1; D gene ambiguous. The CDR3 consists of 14 residues. The V gene lost 0 bases and the J gene lost 3 bases, with 8 bases spanning the gap. CDR1 and CDR2 (germline): SGHTA, FQGTGA. CDR3 in DNA: TGTGCCAGCAGCTTAACCCAAGGAGACACTGAAGCTTTCTTT. It encodes CASSLTQGDTEAFF.

The V and J genes are TRBV7-9 and TRBJ1-1, with 8 positions matching TRBD1. The CDR3 totals 14 residues. V was clipped by 8 bases and J by 1 base; unmatched bases: 6. Germline lookup yields CDR1 SEHNR and CDR2 FQNEAQ (reference sequence). For the CDR3, the DNA is TGTGCCAGCCTCCCAGGGGGCCAGAACACTGAAGCTTTCTTT. This codes for CASLPGGQNTEAFF. The entire variable domain, with the rest obtained from reference TRBV7-9 and TRBJ1-1, is as follows: DTGVSQNPRHKITKRGQNVTFRCDPISEHNRLYWYRQTLGQGPEFLTYFQNEAQLEKSRLLSDRFSAERPKGSFSTLEIQRTEQGDSAMYLCASLPGGQNTEAFFGQGTRLTVV.

The rearrangement joins TRBV9 to TRBJ1-3; 7 nucleotides line up with TRBD1. This CDR3 is built from 15 residues. The germline gives CDR1 SGDLS, CDR2 YYNGEE. The ends lost 5 bases at V and 2 bases at J; junction bases unmatched: 7. The CDR3 DNA follows: TGTGCCAGCAGTGCACAGGGGATCACTGGAAACACCATATATTTT. This gives the protein CASSAQGITGNTIYF.

This chain joins TRBV2 and TRBJ2-5; 14 bases are shared with TRBD2. The germline CDR1 and CDR2 sequences are SNHLY and FYNNEI. The CDR3 length is 20 residues. Unmatched junction bases numbered 12, after V lost 3 bases and J lost 0 bases. The CDR3 here is CASSEALGLAGGMYQETQYF. DNA for the CDR3: TGTGCCAGCAGTGAGGCCCTAGGACTAGCGGGGGGAATGTACCAAGAGACCCAGTACTTC.

The genes are TRBV4-2 and TRBJ2-5, with a weak D call TRBD2 (6 bases). V dropped 0 bases and J dropped 5 bases, with 13 bases sitting between them. The germline gives CDR1 LGHNA, CDR2 YNFKEQ. The CDR3 loop spans 15 amino acids. The DNA for the CDR3 is TGTGCCAGCAGCCAAGATAACCGGGGGATGGAGACCCAGTACTTC. Translated, it gives CASSQDNRGMETQYF.

V usage is TRBV7-8 and J usage is TRBJ1-1, with D unresolved. The V gene lost 6 bases and the J gene lost 3 bases, with 14 bases spanning the gap. The germline CDR1 and CDR2 sequences are SGHVS and FQNEAQ. The CDR3 contains 14 residues. CDR3 sequence reads: CASRGGREDTEAFF. CDR3 sequence (DNA): TGTGCCAGCAGGGGAGGGAGGGAGGACACTGAAGCTTTCTTT.

This chain uses TRBV4-2 with TRBJ2-7; 9 bases align to TRBD1. This CDR3 has 15 amino acids. Germline lookup yields CDR1 LGHNA and CDR2 YNFKEQ. V lost 0 bases and J lost 2; bases outside the gene matches: 2. The DNA for the CDR3 is TGTGCCAGCAGCCAAGACCGGGACAGGGCCTACGAGCAGTACTTC. Translated, it gives CASSQDRDRAYEQYF.